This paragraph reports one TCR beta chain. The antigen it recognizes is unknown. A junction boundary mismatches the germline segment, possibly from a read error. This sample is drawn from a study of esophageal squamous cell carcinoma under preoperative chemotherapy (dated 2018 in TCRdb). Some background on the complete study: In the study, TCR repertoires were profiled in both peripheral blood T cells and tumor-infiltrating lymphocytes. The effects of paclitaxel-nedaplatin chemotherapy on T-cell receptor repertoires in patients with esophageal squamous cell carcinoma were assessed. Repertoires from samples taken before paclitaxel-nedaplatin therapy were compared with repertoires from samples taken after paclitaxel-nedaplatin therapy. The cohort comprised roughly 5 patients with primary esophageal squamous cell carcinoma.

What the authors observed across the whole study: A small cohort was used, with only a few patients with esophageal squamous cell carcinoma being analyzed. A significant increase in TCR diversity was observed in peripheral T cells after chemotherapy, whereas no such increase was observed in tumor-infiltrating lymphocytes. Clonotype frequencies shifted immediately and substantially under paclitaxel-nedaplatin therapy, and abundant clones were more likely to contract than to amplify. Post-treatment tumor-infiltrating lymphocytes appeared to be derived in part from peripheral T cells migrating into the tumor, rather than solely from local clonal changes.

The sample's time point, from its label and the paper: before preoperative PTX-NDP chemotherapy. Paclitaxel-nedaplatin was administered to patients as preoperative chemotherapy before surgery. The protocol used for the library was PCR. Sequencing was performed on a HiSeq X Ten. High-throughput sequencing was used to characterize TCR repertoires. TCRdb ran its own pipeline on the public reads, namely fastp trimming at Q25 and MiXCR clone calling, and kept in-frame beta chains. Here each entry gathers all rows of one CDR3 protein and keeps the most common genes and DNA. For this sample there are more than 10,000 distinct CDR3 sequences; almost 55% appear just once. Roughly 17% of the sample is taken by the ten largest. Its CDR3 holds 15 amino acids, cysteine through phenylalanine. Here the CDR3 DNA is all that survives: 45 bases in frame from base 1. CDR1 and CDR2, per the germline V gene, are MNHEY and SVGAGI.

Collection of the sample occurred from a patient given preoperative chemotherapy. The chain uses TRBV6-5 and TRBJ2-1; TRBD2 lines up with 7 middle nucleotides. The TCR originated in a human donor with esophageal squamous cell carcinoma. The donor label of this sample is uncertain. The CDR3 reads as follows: CASSYSGEGYNEQYF. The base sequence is TGTGCCAGCAGCTACTCCGGGGAGGGCTACAATGAGCAGTATTTC.